The 25 T cell receptor beta chains below all came from one sample that was sequenced in a study of blood T cell repertoires in COVID-19. Data came from immunoSEQ multiplex PCR; TCRdb stores just in-frame clones and leaves some out. In the table there are about 280,000 clones, roughly 90% of which are singletons. What was sequenced was peripheral blood. The receptors stem from a woman in her 40s who had recovered from COVID-19.

This chain uses TRBV7-2 with TRBJ2-3; no definite D call. V gave up 1 base and J gave up 1 base, with 9 bases separating them. This CDR3 is built from 15 residues. CDR1 is SGHTA, CDR2 FQGNSA, per germline. The CDR3, as DNA: TGTGCCAGCAGCTTAGATTGGTCGGGCACAGATACGCAGTATTTT. Translated: CASSLDWSGTDTQYF.

The gene calls are TRBV14 and TRBJ2-7, with a weak D call TRBD2 (5 bases). The CDR3 is 14 residues long. Trimming stripped 1 base from V and 6 bases from J, with 13 bases between. Per germline, CDR1 SGHDN and CDR2 FVKESK. The CDR3 loop is CASSQGGLGREQYF. CDR3 sequence (DNA): TGTGCCAGCAGCCAAGGCGGGCTTGGGCGCGAGCAGTACTTC.

The chain combines TRBV5-1 with TRBJ2-5; 11 bases fit TRBD1. The V segment lost 4 bases and the J segment 4 bases; nucleotides outside the gene matches: 9. Germline assignment: CDR1 SGHRS and CDR2 YFSETQ. This CDR3 is 16 amino acids long. The CDR3 protein is CASSPRIGQGAETQYF. In DNA form, the CDR3 reads TGCGCCAGCAGCCCACGAATCGGACAGGGGGCAGAGACCCAGTACTTC.

The V call is TRBV6-5, the J call TRBJ1-1; D unresolved. This CDR3 spans 15 amino acids. The ends were cut back, 0 bases at V and 0 bases at J, with 8 bases in the middle. Germline V gene data show CDR1 as MNHEY and CDR2 as SVGAGI. CDR3 sequence reads: CASSYSEQLNTEAFF. Here the CDR3 DNA reads TGTGCCAGCAGTTACTCTGAACAGCTGAACACTGAAGCTTTCTTT.

The chain couples TRBV7-6 to TRBJ2-2, with D uncertain. V shed 5 bases and J shed 4 bases, with 14 bases lying between them. From germline, CDR1 is SGHVS and CDR2 FNYEAQ. This CDR3 comprises 15 residues. CDR3 amino acids: CASSLDIRVTGELFF. The CDR3 DNA is TGTGCCAGCAGCCTAGATATCCGGGTCACCGGGGAGCTGTTTTTT.

The V and J genes are TRBV30 and TRBJ2-1; D is perhaps TRBD1 (5 bases). Trimming shortened V by 4 bases and J by 8 bases, and 15 bases separated the two germline ends. Looked up from germline, CDR1 is GTSNPN and CDR2 is SVGIG (reference sequence). The CDR3 extends over 13 amino acids. Here the CDR3 DNA reads TGTGCCTGGAATCCGGGCCAAGGGGATGAGCAGTTCTTC. As protein: CAWNPGQGDEQFF. The whole variable domain, remainder taken from reference TRBV30 and TRBJ2-1, is SQTIHQWPATLVQPVGSPLSLECTVEGTSNPNLYWYRQAAGRGLQLLFYSVGIGQISSEVPQNLSASRPQDRQFILSSKKLLLSDSGFYLCAWNPGQGDEQFFGPGTRLTVL.

J is TRBJ2-3 and V is TRBV6-5, with D tentatively TRBD1 (6 bases). The germline CDR1 and CDR2 sequences are MNHEY and SVGAGI. Trimming removed 10 bases from V and 7 bases from J, with 18 bases in between. The CDR3 totals 13 residues. CDR3 amino acids: CAIHTIGGNTQYF. In nucleotides, the CDR3 is TGTGCCATCCACACAATAGGGGGAAATACGCAGTATTTT.

V and J are TRBV28 and TRBJ2-3; possibly TRBD2 for D (6 bases). V lost 7 bases and J lost 2, with 16 bases in between. Germline lookup yields CDR1 MDHEN and CDR2 SYDVKM. This CDR3 region has 15 residues. CDR3: CASKTGGGNTDTQYF. The CDR3 DNA reads as TGTGCCAGCAAAACAGGTGGGGGGAACACAGATACGCAGTATTTT. Full variable domain (missing parts from reference TRBV28 and TRBJ2-3): DVKVTQSSRYLVKRTGEKVFLECVQDMDHENMFWYRQDPGLGLRLIYFSYDVKMKEKGDIPEGYSVSREKKERFSLILESASTNQTSMYLCASKTGGGNTDTQYFGPGTRLTVL.

This clone was found once. The V gene is TRBV10-3, the J gene TRBJ2-7, with a tentative D call TRBD2 (5 bases). CDR1 and CDR2 (germline): ENHRY, SYGVKD. This CDR3 comprises 15 residues. The V end lost 10 bases, the J end lost 0 bases, and 19 bases lay between the germline ends. The CDR3 is CATRLAYSPSYEQYF. DNA of the CDR3: TGTGCCACCCGATTAGCGTATTCCCCCTCCTACGAGCAGTACTTC.

The V call is TRBV6-5, the J call TRBJ1-1; tentative D call: TRBD1 (5 bases). Trimming removed 7 bases from V and 2 bases from J, with 14 bases in between. This CDR3 is 14 amino acids long. The germline CDR1 and CDR2 sequences are MNHEY and SVGAGI. CDR3 bases: TGTGCCAGCAACAAACGTGACAGAAACACTGAAGCTTTCTTT. Protein: CASNKRDRNTEAFF.

This clone was recorded a few times. The chain carries TRBV27 and TRBJ2-2, with D perhaps matching TRBD2 (6 bases). The length of the CDR3 is 15 residues. The V end was cut by 3 bases, the J end by 1 base, with 9 bases between. The germline CDR1 and CDR2 sequences are MNHEY and SMNVEV (reference sequence). The CDR3 bases are TGTGCCAGCAGTTTGGCGGGACTGAACACCGGGGAGCTGTTTTTT. Its protein product is CASSLAGLNTGELFF.

The chain's CDR3 is CATRLLGIQAASGRNEQFF. In DNA, the CDR3 is TGTGCCACCAGGCTTCTTGGGATCCAGGCGGCTAGCGGACGAAATGAGCAGTTCTTC. V is TRBV15 and J is TRBJ2-1; 7 bases agree with TRBD2. The V gene's germline CDR1 is LNHNV and CDR2 YYDKDF (reference sequence). With V trimmed by 6 bases and J by 7 bases, 24 bases remained unmatched. CDR3 length equals 19 residues.

The sample holds one count of this clone. This sequence joins TRBV20-1 and TRBJ2-7; D remains unclear. The ends were cut back, 7 bases at V and 2 bases at J, with 9 bases in the middle. The CDR3 consists of 11 residues. The V gene's germline CDR1 is DFQATT and CDR2 SNEGSKA (reference sequence). Here the CDR3 reads CSEIGPYEQYF. In nucleotides, the CDR3 is TGCAGTGAGATTGGGCCCTACGAGCAGTACTTC.

The gene calls are TRBV27 and TRBJ1-5; D ambiguous. Germline lookup yields CDR1 MNHEY and CDR2 SMNVEV (reference sequence). V was pared by 4 bases and J by 4 bases, with 8 bases between. The CDR3 sequence is 13 residues long. In DNA form, the CDR3 reads TGTGCCAGCAGTTCCCGGGAAAATCAGCCCCAGCATTTT. Translation gives CASSSRENQPQHF.

The chain carries TRBV3-1 (or the pseudogene TRBV3-2) and TRBJ1-5; TRBD1 matches 9 bases. Germline lookup yields CDR1 LGHDT and CDR2 YNNKEL (reference sequence). The CDR3 runs to 13 residues. V lost 5 bases, J lost 9 bases, and 5 bases stayed unmatched. Here the CDR3 reads CASSGGQGGPQHF. The CDR3 region has the DNA TGTGCCAGCAGCGGGGGACAGGGCGGGCCCCAGCATTTT.

A remark on this clone: Other DNA sequences in the sample encode the same CDR3. The chain carries TRBV3-1 (or the pseudogene TRBV3-2) and TRBJ2-7; 12 nucleotides align to TRBD2. This CDR3 is 14 amino acids long. CDR1 LGHDT and CDR2 YNNKEL come from the germline V gene (reference sequence). The V gene end was trimmed by 3 bases and the J gene end by 7 bases; junction bases not matched to a gene: 4. For the CDR3, the DNA is TGTGCCAGCAGCCAGCTAGCGGGAGGGGGTGAGCAGTACTTC. Translation: CASSQLAGGGEQYF.

CDR3 protein: CASKVITAGNTIYF. CDR3 nucleotides: TGTGCCAGTAAAGTAATAACAGCTGGAAACACCATATATTTT. The chain links TRBV19 to TRBJ1-3; D gene unclear. The germline V gene has CDR1 LNHDA and CDR2 SQIVND (reference sequence). The CDR3 runs to 14 residues. Trimming pared 7 bases from V and 2 bases from J, leaving 12 bases between.

The chain employs TRBV7-6 and TRBJ2-3; TRBD2 agrees at 9 bases. The V segment lost 2 bases and the J segment 6 bases; nucleotides outside the gene matches: 3. The CDR3 has 14 amino acids. Looked up from germline, CDR1 is SGHVS and CDR2 is FNYEAQ. CDR3 residues: CASSLLAGQDTQYF. The DNA of the CDR3 is TGTGCCAGCAGCTTACTAGCGGGACAGGATACGCAGTATTTT.

This sequence joins TRBV3-1 (or the pseudogene TRBV3-2) and TRBJ2-5, with 8 bases fitting TRBD2. V was clipped by 3 bases and J by 5 bases; unmatched bases: 5. Germline CDR1 reads LGHDT; CDR2 reads YNNKEL (reference sequence). This CDR3 comprises 14 residues. CDR3 nucleotide sequence: TGTGCCAGCAGCCAGCGGGGGGCAGGGGAGACCCAGTACTTC. Translated: CASSQRGAGETQYF.

The V call is TRBV3-1 (or the pseudogene TRBV3-2), the J call TRBJ1-3, with 7 bases identical to TRBD1. CDR3 length equals 15 residues. Trimming at V came to 4 bases and at J to 0 bases, leaving 3 bases not matched to a gene. Germline V lookup: CDR1 LGHDT, CDR2 YNNKEL (reference sequence). CDR3 DNA sequence: TGTGCCAGCAGCCCGGACAGGCCCTCTGGAAACACCATATATTTT. It encodes CASSPDRPSGNTIYF.

Remarks on this clone: Other nucleotide sequences from this sample produce the same CDR3. The V and J genes are TRBV29-1 and TRBJ2-3; no clear D. The CDR3 extends over 12 amino acids. CDR1 and CDR2 from the germline V gene are SQVTM and ANQGSEA. V was shortened by 2 bases and J by 0 bases, with 3 bases between the two germline ends. CDR3 DNA sequence: TGCAGCGTTGAAACAAGCACAGATACGCAGTATTTT. Protein sequence: CSVETSTDTQYF.

V is TRBV19 and J is TRBJ2-2, with 9 bases aligning to TRBD2. The CDR3 length is 17 residues. Germline V gives CDR1 LNHDA, CDR2 SQIVND (reference sequence). V gave up 7 bases and J gave up 6 bases; unmatched junction bases: 15. The CDR3 loop is CASIRGSGSALPGELFF. The CDR3 nucleotides are TGTGCCAGTATCCGGGGTAGCGGGAGTGCTCTACCCGGGGAGCTGTTTTTT. Full variable domain (remainder filled in from reference TRBV19 and TRBJ2-2): DGGITQSPKYLFRKEGQNVTLSCEQNLNHDAMYWYRQDPGQGLRLIYYSQIVNDFQKGDIAEGYSVSREKKESFPLTVTSAQKNPTAFYLCASIRGSGSALPGELFFGEGSRLTVL.

The chain couples TRBV3-1 (or the pseudogene TRBV3-2) to TRBJ2-3; maybe TRBD1 (6 bases). V was clipped by 4 bases and J by 3 bases, with 14 bases between them. Germline assignment: CDR1 LGHDT and CDR2 YNNKEL (reference sequence). This CDR3 contains 15 residues. CDR3 residues: CASSPRGGWTDTQYF. The CDR3 DNA reads as TGTGCCAGCAGCCCCCGTGGGGGCTGGACAGATACGCAGTATTTT.

This clone appeared a single time. This chain connects TRBV30 to TRBJ1-2; D gene unclear. Germline values: CDR1 GTSNPN, CDR2 SVGIG (reference sequence). The germline V and J ends were trimmed by 2 bases and 3 bases, with 7 bases remaining between them. The CDR3 extends over 12 amino acids. CDR3 DNA: TGTGCCTGGAGTAGCTCCTACTATGGCTACACCTTC. It codes for CAWSSSYYGYTF.

The chain links TRBV6-6 to TRBJ1-4; a weak D match, TRBD1 (6 bases). This CDR3 comprises 14 residues. V lost 8 bases and J 10 bases, leaving 20 bases between the germline ends. The germline V gene has CDR1 MNHNY and CDR2 SVGAGI (reference sequence). CDR3 sequence reads: CASLGEYRDAKLFF. Here the CDR3 DNA reads TGTGCCAGCCTCGGGGAGTACAGGGACGCAAAACTGTTTTTT.